The sample holds many counts of the clone carrying this T cell receptor beta chain. TCRdb re-called the PCR reads through MiXCR. The data contain approximately 58,000 clones, approximately 22% of them seen just once; the ten biggest clones take up roughly 4%. This sample was included in a study of metastatic and nonmetastatic thyroid tumors. CDR1 and CDR2 (germline): MNHNS, SASEGT. CDR3 length: 14 residues. J gave up 0 bases and V 5 bases, and 4 bases lay outside the gene matches. None of the patients had undergone any treatment ahead of thyroid surgery. Sequenced input: blood. The chain uses TRBV6-1 and TRBJ2-7, with 7 bases fitting TRBD2. The receptor was isolated from a female donor with papillary thyroid cancer or a benign thyroid nodule (not recorded which). Some clones in this sample may be carry-over from other donors' samples. The CDR3 loop reads CASSPSGYSYEQYF. DNA of the CDR3: TGTGCCAGCAGTCCTAGCGGTTACTCCTACGAGCAGTACTTC.